This T cell receptor (beta chain) was documented in a study of T cells after yellow fever vaccination. The table lists this clonotype with many counts. No antigen is known for it. In TCRdb, the 5' RACE reads were re-called with MiXCR into one record per CDR3 protein. Of 250,000 or so distinct CDR3 sequences listed, roughly 4% were seen once; the top ten hold around a fifth. The germline V gene encodes CDR1 ENHRY and CDR2 SYGVKD. The J segment lost 4 bases and the V segment lost 7 bases, leaving 6 bases of the junction unmatched. The CDR3 consists of 14 residues. Study observations and caveats: Post-booster repertoires again held most primary-vaccination clones (about 95% CD4, 85% to 90% CD8).

This sample comprised PBMCs, obtained 15 days after the yellow fever booster vaccination. This TCR came from a young man who received the YFV17D yellow fever vaccine. The chain joins TRBV10-3 to TRBJ1-1; 10 positions agree with TRBD1. The CDR3 bases are TGTGCCATCAACCCCGGGACAGGGGCCACTGAAGCTTTCTTT. Encoded protein: CAINPGTGATEAFF.